The source of this TCR beta chain is a study of blood T cells in healthy people across ages. General study results and limits: Reliance upon unsorted PBMCs precluded definitive naive versus antigen-experienced comparison.

Combining a sample-barcoded 5' primer with a J-beta primer mix, a second PCR ran for roughly 6 to 11 cycles. MiXCR was run by TCRdb on the 5' RACE reads, yielding one entry per CDR3 protein. Of around 780,000 distinct CDR3 sequences in the sample, about 26% were seen once. Concerning this clonotype: The antigen remains undetermined.

With 3 bases removed from V and 2 bases from J, the gap between germline ends came to 14 bases. Germline CDR1 SGHRS, CDR2 YFSETQ. CDR3 length: 15 residues. This sample also belongs to another study, concerning T cells of mothers and their children. That study reports: Over 8 million reads per mother and roughly 3 million per child were obtained.

Sequenced input: blood. The origin of this receptor is a boy aged 5-17 years in good health. The J gene is TRBJ1-2, the V gene TRBV5-1, with D maybe TRBD1 (5 bases). The CDR3 loop is CASSSRQGHNYGYTF. DNA of the CDR3: TGCGCCAGCAGCTCACGTCAGGGTCACAACTATGGCTACACCTTC.